The T cell receptor (beta chain) under discussion was sequenced for a study of radiation and T cells in renal cell carcinoma (dated by TCRdb to about 2020). Turning to the overall study: The samples were drawn from a clinical trial, where primary renal cell carcinomas were treated with 15 Gy of stereotactic body radiation therapy and then removed by nephrectomy 4 weeks afterward. A total of 4,016,671 unique CDR3 nucleotide sequences, encoding 2.5 million to 3 million unique CDR3 amino acid sequences, were found across all 53 samples. A total of around 53 samples underwent TCR beta sequencing, made up of some 26 tumors and roughly 27 peripheral blood samples. Overall results and qualifications from the work: Top tumor clonotypes rose in blood from baseline to 2 weeks post-radiation, then contracted by 4 weeks, suggesting transient expansion of tumor-resident clones. Because no pretreatment tumor biopsies were available, whether clonotypes were present in the tumor at baseline could not be determined. Tracking of blood repertoire dynamics stopped at about 4 weeks after treatment, with no follow-up past that point. With a single-armed trial design, the study had no way to address how radiation dose or scheduling affects the TCR repertoire.

In regard to this clone: Its antigen is unknown. Qualities for individual bases were not recorded, and no much larger clone is one base off.

Including cysteine and phenylalanine, the CDR3 has 13 amino acids. The sequence is cut down to CDR3 DNA, 39 bases in frame from base 1. The trim is 3 bases for V and 9 bases for J, with a gap of 9 bases between the germline ends. CDR1 LNHDA and CDR2 SQIVND were looked up in the germline V gene (reference sequence). The immunoSEQ kit was used, according to the manufacturer's recommendations, to generate TCR beta libraries from genomic DNA. For library preparation, a first multiplex PCR was performed with proprietary primers, followed by a second PCR in which unique barcodes were added, and bead cleanups were performed after each round. A kit-provided positive control reaction and a negative control reaction were included in every sample batch. The final libraries were assessed on an Agilent 4200 TapeStation D1000 ScreenTape, pooled by volume, and quantified by qPCR. Sequencing was performed on an Illumina NextSeq500 with a MidOutput 150-cycle cartridge, and 156 Read1 and 15 Index1 cycles were run with kit custom primers. The pooled library was loaded at roughly 0.9 pM with roughly 20% PhiX control spiked in. The authors' pipeline ran thus. Vendor-processed data were analyzed in R, with a clonotype defined as all T cells sharing the same CDR3 nucleotide sequence. In the clone abundance analyses, frequencies in each sample were normalized to that sample's 10,000 most abundant clones. Public T cell clones, which averaged fewer than five per sample, were removed prior to analysis. A difference in abundance of at least 32-fold between compartments was used to define tumor-enriched and baseline blood-enriched clonotypes. A beta-binomial differential abundance model was used to identify clonotypes that expanded or contracted between blood time points. Tumor-blood repertoire similarity was measured with the Baroni-Urbani and Buser coefficient, and groups were compared using two-tailed Wilcoxon tests in R. Not all clones reach the TCRdb copy of this immuneACCESS table, which keeps in-frame sequences only. Checked studies attribute under half of the gap to unresolved V genes and leave the rest unexplained. The V and J calls and clone size are taken from that table; D and trimming were inferred from the DNA. This sample lists about 150,000 clones; about 87% were detected once. The ten largest clones add up to approximately 13% of the sample.

What this sample's time point label stands for: blood 2 weeks post-SBRT. The treatment or condition label of this sample denotes: 15 Gy SBRT to primary tumor, nephrectomy 4 weeks later. Serial peripheral blood from radiation-treated patients was sampled at baseline, 2 weeks and 4 weeks after SBRT to track tumor-enriched clonotypes. Every patient had renal cell carcinoma of clear cell pathology. Genomic DNA for TCR sequencing was prepared using the QIAamp DNA Blood Mini Kit (Qiagen). The analyses included just those samples that passed every quality control check. Sequenced here: blood, sampled from a patient whose treatment included radiotherapy and nephrectomy. The chain links TRBV19 with TRBJ1-6; no D gene call is confident. The clonotype was recovered from a woman aged 50 to 60 with renal cell carcinoma. In nucleotide form, the sequence is TGTGCCAGTAGTATTCGAGTCGGTTCACCCCTCCACTTT. This sequence encodes CASSIRVGSPLHF.